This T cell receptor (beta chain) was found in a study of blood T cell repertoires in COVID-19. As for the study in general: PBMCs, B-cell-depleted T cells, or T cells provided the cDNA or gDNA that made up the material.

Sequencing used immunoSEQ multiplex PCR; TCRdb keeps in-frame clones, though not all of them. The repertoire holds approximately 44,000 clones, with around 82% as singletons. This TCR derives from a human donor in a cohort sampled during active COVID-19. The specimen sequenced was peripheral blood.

CDR3 DNA: TGCAGTGCGGACAAGACCGGGGAGCTGTTTTTT. Protein sequence: CSADKTGELFF. The chain recombines TRBV20-1 with TRBJ2-2; TRBD1 might be the D (5 bases). This CDR3 contains 11 residues. The germline CDR1 and CDR2 sequences are DFQATT and SNEGSKA (reference sequence). Between the trimmed V and J ends, which lost 6 bases and 5 bases, there was a span of 7 bases.